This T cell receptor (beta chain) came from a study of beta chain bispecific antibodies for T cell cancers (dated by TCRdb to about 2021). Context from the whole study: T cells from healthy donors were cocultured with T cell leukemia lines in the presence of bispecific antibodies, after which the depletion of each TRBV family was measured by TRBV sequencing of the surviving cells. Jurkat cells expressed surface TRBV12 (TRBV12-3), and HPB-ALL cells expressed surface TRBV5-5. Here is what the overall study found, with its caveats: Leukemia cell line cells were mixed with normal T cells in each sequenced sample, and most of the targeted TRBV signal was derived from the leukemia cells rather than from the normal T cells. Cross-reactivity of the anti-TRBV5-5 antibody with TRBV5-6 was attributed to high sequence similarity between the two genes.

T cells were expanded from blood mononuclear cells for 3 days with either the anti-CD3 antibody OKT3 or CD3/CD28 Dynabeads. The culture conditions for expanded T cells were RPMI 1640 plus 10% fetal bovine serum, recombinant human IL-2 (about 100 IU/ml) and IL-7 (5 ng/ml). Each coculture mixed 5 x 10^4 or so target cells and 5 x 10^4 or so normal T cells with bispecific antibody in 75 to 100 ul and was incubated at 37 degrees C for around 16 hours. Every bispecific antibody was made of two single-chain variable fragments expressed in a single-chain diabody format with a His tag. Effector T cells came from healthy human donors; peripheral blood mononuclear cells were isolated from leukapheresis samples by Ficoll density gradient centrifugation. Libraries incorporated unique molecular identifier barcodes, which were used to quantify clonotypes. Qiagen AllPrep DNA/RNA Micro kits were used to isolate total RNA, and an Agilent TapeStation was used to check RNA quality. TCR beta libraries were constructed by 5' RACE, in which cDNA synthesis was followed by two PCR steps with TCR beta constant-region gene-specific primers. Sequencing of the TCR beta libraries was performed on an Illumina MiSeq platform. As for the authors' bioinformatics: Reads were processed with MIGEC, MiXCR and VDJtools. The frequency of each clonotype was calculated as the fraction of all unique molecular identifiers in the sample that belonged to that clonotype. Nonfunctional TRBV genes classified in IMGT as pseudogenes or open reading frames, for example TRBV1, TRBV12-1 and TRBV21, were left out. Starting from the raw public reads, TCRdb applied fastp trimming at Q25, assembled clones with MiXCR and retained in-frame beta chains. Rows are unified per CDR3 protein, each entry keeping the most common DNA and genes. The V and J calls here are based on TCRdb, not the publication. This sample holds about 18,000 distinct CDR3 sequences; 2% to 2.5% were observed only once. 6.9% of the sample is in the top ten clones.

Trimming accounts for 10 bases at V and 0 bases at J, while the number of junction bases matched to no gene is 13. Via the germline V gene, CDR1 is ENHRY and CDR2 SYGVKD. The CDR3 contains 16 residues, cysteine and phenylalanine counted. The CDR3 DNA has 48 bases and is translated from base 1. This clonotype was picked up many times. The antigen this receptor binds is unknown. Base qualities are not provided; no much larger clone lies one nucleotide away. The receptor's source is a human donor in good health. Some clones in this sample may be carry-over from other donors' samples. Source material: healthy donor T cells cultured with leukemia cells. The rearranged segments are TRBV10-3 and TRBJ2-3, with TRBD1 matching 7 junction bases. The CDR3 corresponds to CATSWNTGESTDTQYF. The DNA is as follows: TGTGCCACCTCCTGGAACACAGGGGAGAGCACAGATACGCAGTATTTT.